This T cell receptor (beta chain) was sequenced in a study of blood T cell repertoires in COVID-19. Study-level information: Some COVID-19 samples were acute and others convalescent; all came from the United States, Italy and Spain.

V was clipped by 7 bases and J by 2 bases; unmatched bases: 3. The CDR3 spans 14 residues. The germline V gene encodes CDR1 MGHDK and CDR2 SYGVNS. TCRdb's copy holds only in-frame clones and misses some; the assay was immunoSEQ multiplex PCR. This sample yields around 130,000 clones, of which about 87% are seen a single time; over 2% belongs to the top ten. The source material was peripheral blood. The chain has TRBV25-1 and TRBJ2-1; 9 positions match TRBD1. The sequence was collected from a human donor with COVID-19, enrolled during active disease. The donor label of this sample is uncertain. In DNA, the CDR3 is TGTGCCAGCACAGACAGGGGGGCCTACAATGAGCAGTTCTTC. This sequence encodes CASTDRGAYNEQFF.